These 25 T cell receptor beta chains came from one sample sequenced in a study of T-cell reconstitution after alpha-beta-depleted transplantation in children. Unique molecular identifiers were used in preparing the TCRbeta library. MiXCR, run by TCRdb on the PCR reads, gives a single entry per CDR3 protein. The sample lists around 78,000 distinct CDR3 sequences; approximately 14% were seen once. Material: PBMCs, mostly from graft donor cells, obtained 180 days after TCRalphabeta/CD19-depleted stem cell transplant. These receptor sequences come from a male patient between 2 and 10 years old who had a stem cell transplant for acute lymphoblastic leukemia, so the T cells may come from the graft donor.

V gene TRBV18 combines with J gene TRBJ1-2, with 8 nucleotides matching TRBD1. J was trimmed by 4 bases and V by 3 bases; bases with no gene match: 4. This CDR3 is built from 14 residues. Germline-derived CDR1 and CDR2 are KGHSH and LQKENI. The CDR3 loop is CASSPKDRAYGYTF. The CDR3 DNA follows: TGTGCCAGCTCACCTAAGGACAGGGCCTATGGCTACACCTTC.

Details on this clonotype: This may come from a read error, since a much larger clone is one base off. The rearrangement links TRBV10-3 to TRBJ2-5, with 9 positions matching TRBD1. The V gene end was trimmed by 8 bases and the J gene end by 5 bases; junction bases not matched to a gene: 3. Germline V gene lookup returns CDR1 ENHRY and CDR2 SYGVKD. CDR3 length: 12 amino acids. CDR3 bases: TGTGCCATCGGGACAGGGTGGGAGACCCAGTACTTC. Protein sequence: CAIGTGWETQYF.

The V gene is TRBV28, the J gene TRBJ2-2; D is ambiguous. Trimming removed 3 bases at V and 5 bases at J, with 10 bases between. The CDR3 has 14 amino acids. Germline values: CDR1 MDHEN, CDR2 SYDVKM. The CDR3 nucleotides are TGTGCCAGCAGTTTCGGCTCCCGGACCGGGGAGCTGTTTTTT. This codes for CASSFGSRTGELFF.

In its sample, this clonotype was seen a few times. This sequence joins TRBV5-1 and TRBJ2-5; TRBD2 is a possible D gene (5 bases). The CDR3 is 14 amino acids. V was clipped by 1 base and J by 7 bases, with 14 bases between them. Germline V gene lookup returns CDR1 SGHRS and CDR2 YFSETQ. The CDR3 sequence: CASSLYPSRGTQYF. DNA of the CDR3: TGCGCCAGCAGCTTGTACCCTAGCCGGGGGACCCAGTACTTC.

This clonotype has just a few counts. The chain employs TRBV7-9 and TRBJ2-1; D possibly matches TRBD1 or TRBD2 (5 bases each). The CDR3 consists of 15 residues. V was shortened by 5 bases and J by 0 bases, with 11 bases between the two germline ends. Germline lookup yields CDR1 SEHNR and CDR2 FQNEAQ (reference sequence). The CDR3 sequence: CASSPRGGSYNEQFF. CDR3 nucleotides: TGTGCCAGCAGCCCCCGTGGGGGCTCCTACAATGAGCAGTTCTTC.

This clonotype was seen many times. The J gene is TRBJ2-5, the V gene TRBV12-3 or TRBV12-4; tentative D call: TRBD1 (6 bases). The CDR3 totals 14 residues. The V and J ends lost 2 bases and 3 bases respectively, with 10 bases between them. For the CDR3, the DNA is TGTGCCAGCAGTTTAAGGGGGAGTGAAGAGACCCAGTACTTC. Protein sequence: CASSLRGSEETQYF.

This clonotype turned up a few times. This chain joins TRBV5-6 and TRBJ2-7, with D uncertain. The germline CDR1 and CDR2 sequences are SGHDT and YYEEEE. The V gene lost 4 bases and the J gene lost 0 bases, with 11 bases spanning the gap. There are 14 residues in the CDR3. The CDR3 DNA is TGTGCCAGCAGCCTGGGTCTGCACTCCTACGAGCAGTACTTC. Translated, it gives CASSLGLHSYEQYF.

The sample holds a few counts of this clonotype. This sequence joins TRBV4-2 and TRBJ1-1; D is undetermined. Per germline, CDR1 LGHNA and CDR2 YNFKEQ. V was pared by 2 bases and J by 2 bases, with 6 bases between. This CDR3 comprises 13 residues. The CDR3: CASSQPQNTEAFF. CDR3 DNA sequence: TGTGCCAGCAGCCAACCCCAAAACACTGAAGCTTTCTTT.

The chain uses TRBV3-1 and TRBJ1-2, with TRBD1 matching over 7 bases. With 1 base clipped from V and 5 bases from J, the junction kept 10 bases outside the gene matches. The CDR3 has 16 amino acids. Germline CDR1 LGHDT, CDR2 YNNKEL (reference sequence). The CDR3 loop is CASSQGADGRGYGYTF. For the CDR3, the DNA is TGTGCCAGCAGCCAAGGGGCGGACGGCAGGGGGTATGGCTACACCTTC.

This clonotype was counted only a few times. The rearrangement joins TRBV5-1 to TRBJ1-3; TRBD1 might be the D (5 bases). Germline V CDR1 and CDR2: SGHRS, YFSETQ. CDR3 size: 15 residues. With 4 bases removed from V and 0 bases from J, the gap between germline ends came to 11 bases. CDR3 bases: TGCGCCAGCAGCCTTGACAGACCCTCTGGAAACACCATATATTTT. Translating gives CASSLDRPSGNTIYF. The variable domain in full, completed from reference TRBV5-1 and TRBJ1-3, reads KAGVTQTPRYLIKTRGQQVTLSCSPISGHRSVSWYQQTPGQGLQFLFEYFSETQRNKGNFPGRFSGRQFSNSRSEMNVSTLELGDSALYLCASSLDRPSGNTIYFGEGSWLTVV.

The chain links TRBV20-1 to TRBJ2-7, with 7 nucleotides matching TRBD1. The V gene's germline CDR1 is DFQATT and CDR2 SNEGSKA (reference sequence). The ends lost 4 bases at V and 4 bases at J; junction bases unmatched: 4. The CDR3 contains 12 residues. CDR3 sequence reads: CSAMDRRYEQYF. The CDR3 nucleotides read TGCAGTGCTATGGACAGGAGGTACGAGCAGTACTTC.

This clonotype was seen more than once but under ten times. The chain couples TRBV21-1 to TRBJ2-7; the DNA was not compared with TRBD2, the D call given in the table. TRBV21-1 is labeled a pseudogene. The CDR3 is 15 amino acids. Written as DNA, the CDR3 is TGTGCCAGCAGCCGCCGGCTAGCGGGCCCGGACGAGCAGTACTTC. Its protein is CASSRRLAGPDEQYF.

The chain employs TRBV25-1 and TRBJ1-1, with TRBD1 matching over 11 bases. With 8 bases clipped from V and 4 bases from J, the junction kept 6 bases outside the gene matches. The length of the CDR3 is 14 residues. Germline-derived CDR1 and CDR2 are MGHDK and SYGVNS. The chain's CDR3 is CASCRTGGITEAFF. As DNA, the CDR3 is TGTGCCAGCTGCAGGACAGGGGGCATCACTGAAGCTTTCTTT.

The J gene is TRBJ2-7, the V gene TRBV7-9; TRBD1 might be the D (6 bases). The CDR3 runs to 12 residues. V dropped 4 bases and J dropped 6 bases, with 10 bases sitting between them. Germline V lookup: CDR1 SEHNR, CDR2 FQNEAQ (reference sequence). CDR3 DNA sequence: TGTGCCAGCAGCTCCACAGGGAGCGAGCAGTACTTC. It translates to CASSSTGSEQYF.

The chain employs TRBV10-3 and TRBJ2-5, with D perhaps TRBD2 (6 bases). The CDR3 consists of 16 residues. Looked up from germline, CDR1 is ENHRY and CDR2 is SYGVKD. V was pared by 2 bases and J by 1 base, with 14 bases between. The CDR3 region is CAISETGTPLQETQYF. As DNA, the CDR3 is TGTGCCATCAGTGAGACCGGGACTCCTCTCCAAGAGACCCAGTACTTC.

This clonotype was recorded a few times. The gene calls are TRBV5-1 and TRBJ2-7; 8 nucleotides line up with TRBD1. Germline CDR1 SGHRS, CDR2 YFSETQ. The CDR3 has 16 amino acids. Losses at the gene ends were 4 bases for V and 3 bases for J; bases not matched to a gene: 12. The CDR3 loop is CASSLRGQVGFYEQYF. In DNA, the CDR3 is TGCGCCAGCAGCCTGAGGGGACAGGTGGGCTTCTACGAGCAGTACTTC.

V usage is TRBV5-1 and J usage is TRBJ2-7; 8 bases fit TRBD2. The CDR3 totals 14 residues. Germline V gene sequence: CDR1 SGHRS, CDR2 YFSETQ. J was trimmed by 6 bases and V by 2 bases; bases with no gene match: 7. CDR3 loop: CASSFGAGEGEQYF. The CDR3 bases are TGCGCCAGCAGCTTCGGAGCGGGAGAGGGCGAGCAGTACTTC.

There are a few counts of this clonotype. The CDR3 sequence: CASSSGTQETQYF. The CDR3 DNA follows: TGCGCCAGCAGCTCCGGGACGCAAGAGACCCAGTACTTC. The chain is built from TRBV5-1 and TRBJ2-5; D is tentatively TRBD1 or TRBD2 (5 bases each). Germline V gene data show CDR1 as SGHRS and CDR2 as YFSETQ. This CDR3 is built from 13 residues. V was pared by 3 bases and J by 2 bases, with 8 bases between.

A note on this clonotype: The junction departs from germline at one end; a sequencing error may be responsible. This chain joins TRBV25-1 and TRBJ2-3; TRBD1 aligns across 7 bases. CDR3 length: 13 amino acids. Germline assignment: CDR1 MGHDK and CDR2 SYGVNS. CDR3 loop: CASSEYLKGAENF. CDR3 DNA: TGTGCCAGCAGTGAATATTTAAAGGGGGCCGAGAATTTT.

Only a few counts were recorded for this clonotype. V and J are TRBV20-1 and TRBJ1-4; a weak D match, TRBD1 (6 bases). The germline V gene has CDR1 DFQATT and CDR2 SNEGSKA (reference sequence). V was trimmed by 1 base and J by 7 bases, leaving 28 bases between them. The CDR3 is 19 residues long. The CDR3: CSARALNGGAVFWGEKLFF. As DNA, the CDR3 is TGCAGTGCTAGAGCTCTAAATGGGGGCGCAGTTTTTTGGGGTGAAAAACTGTTTTTT.

This clonotype was observed a few times. The V gene is TRBV10-3, the J gene TRBJ2-2; D not resolved. The CDR3 totals 14 residues. The V gene's germline CDR1 is ENHRY and CDR2 SYGVKD. Trimming pared 1 base from V and 1 base from J, leaving 4 bases between. The CDR3 bases are TGTGCCATCAGTGAGTTACGGAACACCGGGGAGCTGTTTTTT. Protein product: CAISELRNTGELFF.

This clonotype was picked up a small number of times. The V gene is TRBV28, the J gene TRBJ1-2; D unresolved. CDR3 length equals 13 residues. Trimming cost V 6 bases and J 3 bases, with 11 bases left between them. CDR1 is MDHEN, CDR2 SYDVKM, per germline. The DNA for the CDR3 is TGTGCCAGCAGCGGAGGGTTATACTATGGCTACACCTTC. Amino acids: CASSGGLYYGYTF.

This clonotype has a count of ten or more. The chain is built from TRBV6-1 and TRBJ1-2; TRBD1 matches at 8 bases. Germline V CDR1 and CDR2: MNHNS, SASEGT. This CDR3 is built from 13 residues. J was trimmed by 4 bases and V by 6 bases; bases with no gene match: 4. DNA for the CDR3: TGTGCCAGCAGGACAGGGGCATCCTATGGCTACACCTTC. It codes for CASRTGASYGYTF.

The chain combines TRBV21-1 with TRBJ1-2; the DNA was not used to check the table's D call, TRBD1. TRBV21-1 is assigned pseudogene status. This CDR3 comprises 17 residues. The CDR3 region is CASTRGTGTSPRYGYTF. The CDR3 region has the DNA TGTGCCAGCACAAGAGGGACAGGAACTAGCCCCCGCTATGGCTACACCTTC.

This clonotype came up a few times. V and J are TRBV24-1 and TRBJ1-4; 9 bases are shared with TRBD1. With 7 bases clipped from V and 3 bases from J, the junction kept 8 bases outside the gene matches. CDR1 is KGHDR, CDR2 SFDVKD, per germline. The CDR3 has 16 residues. CDR3 sequence: CATSSGQGVSNEKLFF. DNA for the CDR3: TGTGCCACCAGCTCGGGACAGGGAGTTTCTAATGAAAAACTGTTTTTT.